This T cell receptor beta chain was found in a study of CD8+ T cells in alopecia areata. The sample's treatment: oral pan-JAK inhibitor, 5-10 mg twice daily. The sequencing template was cDNA reverse transcribed from extracted RNA. Assay: immunoSEQ multiplex PCR; the TCRdb copy retains only in-frame clones and omits some. The repertoire holds approximately 210,000 clones, with approximately 65% as singletons. CDR3 length equals 17 residues. Trimming removed 1 base from V and 3 bases from J, with 16 bases in between. CDR1 LNHDA and CDR2 SQIVND come from the germline V gene (reference sequence). The sequence was obtained from a human donor with alopecia areata. The chain employs TRBV19 and TRBJ2-1; tentative D call: TRBD2 (7 bases). The material sequenced was CD4+ T cells sorted from blood, taken between weeks 44 and 45, from a patient treated with tofacitinib. The CDR3 region is CASSIGWGGGYYNEQFF. The CDR3 DNA follows: TGTGCCAGTAGTATAGGTTGGGGCGGGGGCTACTACAATGAGCAGTTCTTC.